This T cell receptor beta chain was sequenced for a study of identical twins. TCRdb used MiXCR to reprocess the 5' RACE reads, holding one entry per CDR3 protein. The table includes a few hundred thousand distinct CDR3 sequences, 24% detected once. The CDR3 covers 12 residues. Trimming left V 6 bases short and J 5 bases short, with 13 bases between. The V gene's germline CDR1 is DFQATT and CDR2 SNEGSKA (reference sequence). The data also belong to a second study, concerning T cells expressing NK-cell markers.

This chain links TRBV20-1 with TRBJ1-2, with D perhaps matching TRBD1 (6 bases). Sequencing was done on a sample of CD4+ T cells sorted from blood. The receptor comes from a woman in her late teens or twenties in good health. The CDR3 bases are TGCAGTGCCCCGGACAGCGGGTATGGCTACACCTTC. Translating gives CSAPDSGYGYTF.